The clone carrying this T cell receptor beta chain has at least ten counts. Its specificity is not known. CDR1 and CDR2 (germline): LGHDT, YNNKEL (reference sequence). This CDR3 has 15 residues. Trimming took 3 bases from V and 6 from J, leaving 14 bases between them. Indicated time point: persistent/refractory GD, antithyroid drugs over 5 years with positive TRAb. The TCR library was prepared using RNA isolated from PBMCs. Arm-PCR with iRepertoire HTBI primers amplified the CDR3 regions for these TCR beta libraries. Under the authors' procedure: In the combined samples, 50 to 75 TRBV and 14 to 15 TRBJ segments were identified. Via MiXCR, TCRdb re-called the multiplex PCR reads, giving one row per CDR3 protein. TCRdb, rather than the study authors, made the V and J calls. The table includes about 430,000 distinct CDR3 sequences, 20% to 25% detected once. The source of the sample is a study of regulatory T cells in long-lasting Graves disease. General study results and limits: TRBV28, TRBJ1-2 and TRBJ2-5 were segments that persistent disease favored. Peripheral blood, not thyroid tissue, was the sole material studied.

V and J are TRBV3-1 and TRBJ1-4; D uncertain. This receptor was taken from a female donor with Graves disease. The input for sequencing was peripheral blood mononuclear cells (PBMCs), taken when the disease was refractory, from a patient treated with antithyroid drugs. The CDR3 region has the DNA TGTGCCAGCAGCCAGACCCCGTCCCCGGATGAAAAACTGTTTTTT. Amino acid sequence: CASSQTPSPDEKLFF.